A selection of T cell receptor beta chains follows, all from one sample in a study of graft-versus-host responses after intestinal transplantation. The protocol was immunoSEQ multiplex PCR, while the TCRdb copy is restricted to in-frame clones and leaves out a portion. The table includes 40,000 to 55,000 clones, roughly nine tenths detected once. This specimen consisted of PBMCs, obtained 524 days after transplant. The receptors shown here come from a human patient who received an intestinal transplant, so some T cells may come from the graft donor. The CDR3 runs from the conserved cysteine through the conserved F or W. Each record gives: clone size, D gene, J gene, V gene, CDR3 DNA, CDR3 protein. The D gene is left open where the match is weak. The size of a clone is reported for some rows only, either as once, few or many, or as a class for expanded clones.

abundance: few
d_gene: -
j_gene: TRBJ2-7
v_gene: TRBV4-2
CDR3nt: TGTGCCAGCAGTCAGATCGGAGGGCCGAGCTCCTACGAGCAGTACTTC
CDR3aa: CASSQIGGPSSYEQYF

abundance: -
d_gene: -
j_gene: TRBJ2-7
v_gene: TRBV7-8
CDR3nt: TGTGCCAGCAGCTTATTTTCCGGCTACGAGCAGTACTTC
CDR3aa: CASSLFSGYEQYF

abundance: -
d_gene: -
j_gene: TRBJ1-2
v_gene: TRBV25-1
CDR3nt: TGTGCCAGCAGTGGAGCGGGGGCGCTTAACGGCTATGGCTACACCTTC
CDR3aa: CASSGAGALNGYGYTF

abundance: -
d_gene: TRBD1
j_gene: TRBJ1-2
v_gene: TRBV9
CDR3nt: TGTGCCAGCAGCGCCATCACTGGACAGGGTTGGTATGGCTACACCTTC
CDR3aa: CASSAITGQGWYGYTF

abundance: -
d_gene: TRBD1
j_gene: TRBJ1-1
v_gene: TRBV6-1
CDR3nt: TGTGCCAGCAGTGACGGCGACAGGGGGCTAGACACTGAAGCTTTCTTT
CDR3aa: CASSDGDRGLDTEAFF

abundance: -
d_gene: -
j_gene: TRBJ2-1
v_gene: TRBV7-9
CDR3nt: TGTGCCAGCACCATCGTTGCGGGGACCCCGGAGCAGTTCTTC
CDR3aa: CASTIVAGTPEQFF

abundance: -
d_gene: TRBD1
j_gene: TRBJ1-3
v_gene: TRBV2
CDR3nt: TGTGCCAGCAGGGACAGGGGGCAAGGAAACACCATATATTTT
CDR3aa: CASRDRGQGNTIYF

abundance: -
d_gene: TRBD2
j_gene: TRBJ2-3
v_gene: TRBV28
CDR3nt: TGTGCCAGCAGTTCGTACGGAGCGGGAGGGGGGACAGATACGCAGTATTTT
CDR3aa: CASSSYGAGGGTDTQYF

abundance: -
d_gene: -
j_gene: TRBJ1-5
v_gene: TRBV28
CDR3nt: TGTGCCAGCAGTTTAGAGGGGGTAGTGCAGCCCCAGCATTTT
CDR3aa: CASSLEGVVQPQHF

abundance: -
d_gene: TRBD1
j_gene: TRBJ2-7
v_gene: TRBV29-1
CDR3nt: TGCAGCGTTGTTGACGGGGGACAGGGGGCCGACTTC
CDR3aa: CSVVDGGQGADF

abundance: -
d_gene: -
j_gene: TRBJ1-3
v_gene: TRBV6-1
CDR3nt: TGTGCCAGCAGTGAAGGGAGGACAAGGGGAAACACCATATATTTT
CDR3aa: CASSEGRTRGNTIYF

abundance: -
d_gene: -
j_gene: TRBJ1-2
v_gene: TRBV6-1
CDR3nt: TGTGCCAGCAGTCATCCCTACGGGGCTAACTATGGCTACACCTTC
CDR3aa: CASSHPYGANYGYTF

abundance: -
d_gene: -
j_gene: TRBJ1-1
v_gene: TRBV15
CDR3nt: TGTGCCACCAGCACTAACATGGACACTGAAGCTTTCTTT
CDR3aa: CATSTNMDTEAFF

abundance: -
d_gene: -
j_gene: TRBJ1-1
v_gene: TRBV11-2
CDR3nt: TGTGCCAGCAGCTTACGACAGAAGAACACTGAAGCTTTCTTT
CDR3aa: CASSLRQKNTEAFF

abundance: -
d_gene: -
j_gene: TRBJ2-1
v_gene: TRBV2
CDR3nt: TGTGCCACCCAACCTACAGGTTCCTACAATGAGCAGTTCTTC
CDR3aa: CATQPTGSYNEQFF

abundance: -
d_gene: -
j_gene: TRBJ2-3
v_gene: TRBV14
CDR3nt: TGTGCCAGCAGTTCCTCAAGCATTTCATTCACAGATACGCAGTATTTT
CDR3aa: CASSSSSISFTDTQYF

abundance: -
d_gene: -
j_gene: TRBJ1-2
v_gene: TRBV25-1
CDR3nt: TGTGCCAGCACTTCATCAAGGGGTGGTGGCTACACCTTC
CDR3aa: CASTSSRGGGYTF

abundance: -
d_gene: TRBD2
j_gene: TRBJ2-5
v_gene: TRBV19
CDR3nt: TGTGCCAGTGGGACTAGCGGGTTTGTGGAGACCCAGTACTTC
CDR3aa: CASGTSGFVETQYF

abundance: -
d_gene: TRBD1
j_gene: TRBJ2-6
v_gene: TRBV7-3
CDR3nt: TGTGCCAGCAGCAACGGACAGGGGGACTGGGCCAACGTCCTGACTTTC
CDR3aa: CASSNGQGDWANVLTF

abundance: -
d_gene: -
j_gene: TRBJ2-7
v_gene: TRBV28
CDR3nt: TGTGCCAGCAGTTTACCATCCTACGAGCAGTACTTC
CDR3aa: CASSLPSYEQYF

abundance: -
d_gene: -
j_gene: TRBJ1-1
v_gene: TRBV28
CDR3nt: TGTGCCAGCCTGGCAGGGATGAACACTGAAGCTTTCTTT
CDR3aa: CASLAGMNTEAFF

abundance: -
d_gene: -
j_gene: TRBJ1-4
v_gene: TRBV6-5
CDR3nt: TGTGCCAGCAGTTACAGGACCACTAATGAAAAACTGTTTTTT
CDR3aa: CASSYRTTNEKLFF

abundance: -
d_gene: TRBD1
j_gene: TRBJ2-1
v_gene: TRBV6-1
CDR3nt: TGTGCCAGCAAGAAAAGTCGGACAGGGATAAATGAGCAGTTCTTC
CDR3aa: CASKKSRTGINEQFF

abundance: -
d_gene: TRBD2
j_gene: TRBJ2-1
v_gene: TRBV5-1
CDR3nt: TGCGCCAGCAGCTTGGGAGGTAGCGGGCCATACAATGAGCAGTTCTTC
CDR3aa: CASSLGGSGPYNEQFF

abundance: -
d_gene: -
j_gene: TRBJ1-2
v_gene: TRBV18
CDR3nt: TGTGCCAGCTCACCCGCCGGGGGGCGAGAGGGCTACACCTTC
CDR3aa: CASSPAGGREGYTF

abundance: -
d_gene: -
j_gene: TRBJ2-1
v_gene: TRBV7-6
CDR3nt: TGTGCCAGCAGCTTAGGACTTCGCTCCTACAATGAGCAGTTCTTC
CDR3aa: CASSLGLRSYNEQFF

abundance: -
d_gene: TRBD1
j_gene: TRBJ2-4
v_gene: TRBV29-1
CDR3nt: TGCAGCGTTAGGACAGGGTGGTCCAAAAACATTCAGTACTTC
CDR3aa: CSVRTGWSKNIQYF

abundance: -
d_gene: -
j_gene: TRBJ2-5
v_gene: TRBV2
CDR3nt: TGTGCCAGCAAGCCCCCTTTTACGAAGCAAGAGACCCAGTACTTC
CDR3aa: CASKPPFTKQETQYF

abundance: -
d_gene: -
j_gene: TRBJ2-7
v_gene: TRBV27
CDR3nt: TGTGCCAGCAGCCCCCTCGGCTACGAGCAGTACTTC
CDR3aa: CASSPLGYEQYF

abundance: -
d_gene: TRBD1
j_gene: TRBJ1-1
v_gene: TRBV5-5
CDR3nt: TGTGCCAGCAGCCCGCCAGGACAGGGGGCTCTTGGAAACACTGAAGCTTTCTTT
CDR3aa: CASSPPGQGALGNTEAFF

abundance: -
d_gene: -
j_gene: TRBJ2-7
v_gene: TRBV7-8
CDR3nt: TGTGCCAGCAGCTTTCTGAGGATAGACAGGCCCCCCTACGAGCAGTACTTC
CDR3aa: CASSFLRIDRPPYEQYF

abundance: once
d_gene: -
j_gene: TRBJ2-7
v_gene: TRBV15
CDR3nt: TGTGCCACCAGCAGATCTGTTGCTAGCAGTTACGAGCAGTACTTC
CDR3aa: CATSRSVASSYEQYF

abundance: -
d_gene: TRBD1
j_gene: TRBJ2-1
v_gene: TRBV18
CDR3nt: TGTGCCAGCTCACAGGGACAGGGGGCTCCATCCTACAATGAGCAGTTCTTC
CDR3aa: CASSQGQGAPSYNEQFF

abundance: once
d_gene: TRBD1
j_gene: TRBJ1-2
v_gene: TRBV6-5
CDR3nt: TGTGCCAGCAGTAGAACAGACAGGGACTATGGCTACACCTTC
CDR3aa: CASSRTDRDYGYTF

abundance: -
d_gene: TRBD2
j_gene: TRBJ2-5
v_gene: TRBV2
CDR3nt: TGTGCCAGCAGTCCGGGACTAGCCGAAGAGACCCAGTACTTC
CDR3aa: CASSPGLAEETQYF